Given below is one TCR beta chain in context. The antigen it binds to is not known. Per-base quality was not reported, and no clone a single base away is much larger than it. This record belongs to a study of T-cell memory formation after mild COVID-19 (dated by TCRdb to the early 2020s). Concerning the study at large: Most TCR sequence clusters were specific to one of the two donors. In two donors, T-cell clones that expanded and contracted after mild COVID-19 were followed by sequencing TCRalpha and TCRbeta repertoires longitudinally. Two young, previously healthy adult volunteers made up the cohort, one male and one female. Paper-wide results and their limitations: Some responding clones were detected in pre-infection memory, which suggested that pre-existing cross-reactive memory T cells had joined the SARS-CoV-2 response. Balanced CD4/CD8 phenotypes were observed for clones contracting from day 15 to 85, whereas a bias towards CD4+ was observed for a second wave of clones expanding from day 15 to 37. Only two mild cases were covered by the study, and larger cohorts that include severe cases with pre-infection samples were considered necessary. SARS-CoV-2 specificity of the second-wave clones peaking on day 37 was not confirmed. Contracting CD4+ clones appeared mostly in the CM and EM memory subsets, whereas CD8+ clones were enriched in EMRA.

Ficoll-Paque density gradient centrifugation was used to isolate PBMCs. The CDR3 sequence holds 15 residues, the cysteine and phenylalanine included. The only DNA kept is the CDR3, 45 bases in frame from the first base. Taken from the germline V gene, the CDR1 and CDR2 loops are SGHTA and FQGTGA. V and J are truncated by 2 bases and 5 bases respectively, leaving an intervening sequence of 15 bases. Sequenced on an Illumina NovaSeq 6000. TCRalpha and TCRbeta cDNA libraries were constructed by 5'RACE with constant-segment primers, with sample barcodes and unique molecular identifiers being introduced. Trizol reagent was used to extract RNA from every sample. The libraries were amplified in two PCR steps, and the second step added a second sample barcode and Illumina TruSeq adapters. The libraries were sequenced on an Illumina NovaSeq using 2 x 150 bp paired-end reads. Under the source paper's analysis protocol: Demultiplexing of reads and collapsing into UMI-guided consensus sequences were performed with migec v1.2.7. Using mixcr v2.1.11, UMI consensuses were aligned to TRA and TRB V and J templates and then assembled into clonotypes. A clonotype was counted as expanded or contracted only if both edgeR and NoisET called the change significant, with noise models trained on biological replicates. For edgeR calls, a false discovery rate-adjusted p below 0.01 and a log2 fold-change threshold of 1 were applied. As an exploratory analysis of dynamics, max-normalized trajectories of the 1000 most abundant clonotypes were examined with PCA combined with hierarchical clustering. Separately sequenced CD4+ and CD8+ repertoires were used to assign a CD4 or CD8 phenotype to each responding clone. Starting from the raw public reads, TCRdb applied fastp trimming at Q25, assembled clones with MiXCR and retained in-frame beta chains. Entries are consolidated by CDR3 protein sequence, retaining the most common genes and DNA. The V and J calls follow TCRdb's processing rather than the paper's. A total of about half a million distinct CDR3 sequences appear in this sample, approximately 18% of them only once. Clones ranked in the top ten supply approximately 13% of the sample.

Sequenced input: PBMCs or a T cell subset sorted from them (not recorded which). This receptor chain uses TRBV7-3 and TRBJ2-5; no D gene call is confident. This sequence was found in an adult woman who had mild COVID-19 (a few samples of this study predate the infection). The sample titles of this study are shuffled in the database, so cell type and time point are left out; the donor was told from shared clones. The CDR3: CASSLSGRLTETQYF. The sequenced DNA is TGTGCCAGCAGCTTATCGGGCAGGTTGACGGAGACCCAGTACTTC.